This T cell receptor (beta chain) is from a study of blood T cell repertoires in COVID-19. Libraries were prepared by immunoSEQ multiplex PCR; TCRdb keeps only in-frame clonotypes and omits some of them. The sample records some 310,000 clones, around 90% being singletons. V dropped 5 bases and J dropped 8 bases, with 21 bases sitting between them. The CDR3 sequence is 15 residues long. Germline CDR1 is SEHNR and CDR2 is FQNEAQ (reference sequence). The rearrangement uses TRBV7-9 and TRBJ1-2, with TRBD1 as a possible D gene (5 bases). Material for sequencing was peripheral blood. This sequence was found in a woman aged 40 to 50 with COVID-19, enrolled during active disease. CDR3 residues: CASSISGLQMGGYTF. The CDR3 DNA reads TGTGCCAGCAGCATATCGGGACTCCAGATGGGAGGCTACACCTTC.